This passage covers 25 T cell receptor beta chains from one sample sequenced in a study of neurological immune-mediated disorders. TCRdb processed the 5' RACE reads anew with MiXCR; each CDR3 protein has one entry. The data contain 87,000 or so distinct CDR3 sequences, 3% to 4% of them seen just once; the ten biggest clones take up 5.5% to 6.5%. Sample: PBMCs. Source of these receptors: a woman aged 18 to 35 with multiple sclerosis.

The rearrangement links TRBV12-3 or TRBV12-4 to TRBJ1-6; TRBD1 is a possible D gene (5 bases). Trimming removed 7 bases from V and 6 bases from J, with 16 bases in between. The CDR3 is 15 amino acids. The CDR3 loop is CASTLDPGTNSPLHF. CDR3 bases: TGTGCCAGCACCCTGGACCCCGGGACTAATTCACCCCTCCACTTT.

The sample holds one count of this clonotype. This clone may be a read error of a much larger clone one base away. The chain recombines TRBV20-1 with TRBJ2-7; D may correspond to TRBD1 or TRBD2 (6 bases each). CDR1 is DFQATT, CDR2 SNEGSKA, per germline (reference sequence). V lost 1 base to trimming and J lost 3 bases, with 13 bases between them. This CDR3 contains 14 residues. The CDR3 DNA is TGCAGTGCTAGAGGGGGGGACAACCTCTACGAGCAGTACTTC. Translated: CSARGGDNLYEQYF.

This clonotype has ten or more counts. The chain combines TRBV20-1 with TRBJ1-1, with D possibly being TRBD1 (6 bases). V lost 3 bases and J 5 bases, leaving 16 bases between the germline ends. Germline-derived CDR1 and CDR2 are DFQATT and SNEGSKA (reference sequence). The CDR3 length is 14 residues. The CDR3 region is CSASSGGGVTEAFF. CDR3 DNA: TGCAGTGCTAGTAGTGGCGGGGGCGTGACTGAAGCTTTCTTT.

In the case of this clonotype: Possible read error: a much larger clone is one base away. The genes are TRBV20-1 and TRBJ2-5; TRBD2 might be the D (5 bases). This CDR3 spans 14 amino acids. The V end was cut by 5 bases, the J end by 2 bases, with 15 bases between. Germline lookup yields CDR1 DFQATT and CDR2 SNEGSKA (reference sequence). The CDR3 nucleotides read TGCAGTGCTCCACAGAGCCCGGGACAAGAGACCCAGTACTTC. This translates into CSAPQSPGQETQYF.

This clonotype was seen more than once but under ten times. The chain has TRBV5-1 and TRBJ1-1; D might be TRBD1 (6 bases). Germline CDR1 is SGHRS and CDR2 is YFSETQ. This CDR3 has 17 amino acids. With 0 bases removed from V and 2 bases from J, the gap between germline ends came to 17 bases. The chain's CDR3 is CASSLEGGYYRNTEAFF. CDR3 DNA sequence: TGCGCCAGCAGCTTGGAGGGGGGTTATTACCGAAACACTGAAGCTTTCTTT.

This clonotype was observed many times. V usage is TRBV6-2 or TRBV6-3 and J usage is TRBJ2-7, with TRBD2 identical over 10 bases. J lost 4 bases, V lost 8 bases, and 11 bases had no gene match. This CDR3 has 15 residues. Germline CDR1 and CDR2: MNHEY and SVGEGT. In DNA, the CDR3 is TGTGCCAGCTTTACCCATACTAGCGGGAATTACGAGCAGTACTTC. Translation: CASFTHTSGNYEQYF.

Ten or more counts support this clonotype. The rearrangement uses TRBV4-1 and TRBJ2-1, with no clear D. The CDR3 runs to 15 residues. The germline gives CDR1 MGHRA, CDR2 YSYEKL. Deletions cut 2 bases from V and 4 bases from J, with 12 bases between. The CDR3 nucleotides read TGCGCCAGCAGCCAACAAGATAACTCGTACAATGAGCAGTTCTTC. As protein: CASSQQDNSYNEQFF.

This clonotype was recorded a few times. The chain uses TRBV30 and TRBJ1-6; 9 nucleotides agree with TRBD1. There are 15 residues in the CDR3. Germline V lookup: CDR1 GTSNPN, CDR2 SVGIG (reference sequence). Losses at the gene ends were 2 bases for V and 4 bases for J; bases not matched to a gene: 3. CDR3 DNA sequence: TGTGCCTGGAGTCGGACAGGGGCTTATAATTCACCCCTCCACTTT. It encodes CAWSRTGAYNSPLHF.

This clonotype came up many times. V gene TRBV20-1 combines with J gene TRBJ2-5; D is perhaps TRBD2 (6 bases). The CDR3 is 14 residues long. From germline, CDR1 is DFQATT and CDR2 SNEGSKA (reference sequence). V lost 6 bases, J lost 0 bases, and 14 bases lay in between. In DNA form, the CDR3 reads TGCAGTGCCCCGGAGGGATCGTACCAAGAGACCCAGTACTTC. It translates to CSAPEGSYQETQYF.

This clonotype was recorded at least ten times. This chain uses TRBV12-3 or TRBV12-4 with TRBJ2-2; 13 bases are shared with TRBD2. The CDR3 loop spans 17 amino acids. Unmatched junction bases numbered 8, after V lost 6 bases and J lost 4 bases. The CDR3 sequence: CASRPLAGGSGTGELFF. In nucleotides, the CDR3 is TGTGCCAGCAGACCACTAGCGGGAGGGAGTGGCACCGGGGAGCTGTTTTTT.

This clonotype has at least ten counts. At one end the junction does not follow the germline gene, possibly because of a read error. The genes are TRBV20-1 and TRBJ2-1; the match to TRBD2 covers 7 bases. CDR3 length: 13 residues. Germline V gives CDR1 DFQATT, CDR2 SNEGSKA (reference sequence). CDR3 sequence: CSARAGPYNEQFF. CDR3 sequence (DNA): TGCAGTGCAAGAGCGGGACCCTACAATGAGCAGTTCTTC.

This clonotype was found many times. This rearrangement joins TRBV20-1 to TRBJ2-6; TRBD1 agrees at 9 bases. V lost 1 base to trimming and J lost 4 bases; unmatched junction nucleotides: 8. The CDR3 length is 17 residues. CDR1 and CDR2 from the germline V gene are DFQATT and SNEGSKA (reference sequence). The CDR3 DNA is TGCAGTGCTAGAGTCCCCCGGACAGGGGTCGGGGCCAACGTCCTGACTTTC. Translated, it gives CSARVPRTGVGANVLTF.

This clonotype was picked up many times. The chain's CDR3 is CSASTLGRGDYNEQFF. CDR3 DNA sequence: TGCAGTGCTAGCACCCTCGGCAGGGGGGATTACAATGAGCAGTTCTTC. J is TRBJ2-1 and V is TRBV20-1; the D gene is possibly TRBD1 (7 bases). In germline, CDR1 is DFQATT, CDR2 SNEGSKA (reference sequence). The CDR3 has 16 residues. V was cut by 3 bases and J by 4 bases, with 19 bases left in between.

This clonotype was detected many times. V and J are TRBV7-8 and TRBJ2-7, with D unclear. This CDR3 has 15 amino acids. Trimming pared 5 bases from V and 1 base from J, leaving 15 bases between. Germline V lookup: CDR1 SGHVS, CDR2 FQNEAQ. The CDR3 sequence is CASSSRDILSYEQYF. CDR3 DNA sequence: TGTGCCAGCAGCAGCAGAGATATCCTGTCCTACGAGCAGTACTTC.

This clonotype was detected ten times or more. V and J are TRBV12-3 or TRBV12-4 and TRBJ2-3; D remains unclear. The CDR3 consists of 16 residues. V was pared by 7 bases and J by 1 base, with 18 bases between. The CDR3 DNA reads as TGTGCCAGCATACCCCCACGGGCCGAAGGCACAGATACGCAGTATTTT. Protein: CASIPPRAEGTDTQYF.

The chain couples TRBV5-1 to TRBJ2-2; 9 positions match TRBD1. Germline trimming cut 4 bases from V and 3 bases from J; bases unmatched to any gene: 10. Per germline, CDR1 SGHRS and CDR2 YFSETQ. The CDR3 loop spans 17 amino acids. The CDR3 DNA reads TGCGCCAGCAGCCCTAGGACAGGGGCCCCGGACACCGGGGAGCTGTTTTTT. Its protein product is CASSPRTGAPDTGELFF.

At least ten counts were recorded for this clonotype. The chain combines TRBV5-1 with TRBJ2-3; D may be TRBD2 (7 bases). This CDR3 comprises 15 residues. V was clipped by 4 bases and J by 2 bases, with 14 bases between them. The V gene's germline CDR1 is SGHRS and CDR2 YFSETQ. The chain's CDR3 is CASSPKGGATDTQYF. The CDR3 nucleotides read TGCGCCAGCAGCCCAAAGGGGGGGGCCACAGATACGCAGTATTTT.

This clonotype was seen ten or more times. The chain couples TRBV18 to TRBJ2-5, with 14 bases lining up with TRBD2. Germline lookup yields CDR1 KGHSH and CDR2 LQKENI. The CDR3 has 18 residues. V shed 4 bases and J 2 bases; nucleotides not matched to a gene: 9. This CDR3 is CASSRLTSGRATQETQYF. The CDR3 nucleotides are TGTGCCAGCTCACGACTGACTAGCGGGAGGGCCACACAAGAGACCCAGTACTTC.

V and J are TRBV20-1 and TRBJ1-1, with no clear D. The CDR3 contains 14 residues. Trimming removed 4 bases at V and 3 bases at J, with 15 bases between. Per the germline V gene, CDR1 is DFQATT and CDR2 is SNEGSKA (reference sequence). The DNA for the CDR3 is TGCAGTGCTACCGCCAAAGGGTTCCACACTGAAGCTTTCTTT. Translating gives CSATAKGFHTEAFF.

This clonotype was counted at least ten times. This sequence joins TRBV19 and TRBJ1-2; the D gene is possibly TRBD1 (5 bases). The CDR3 covers 14 residues. Trimming took off 1 base at V and 6 bases at J, with 12 bases between the two ends. Per the germline V gene, CDR1 is LNHDA and CDR2 is SQIVND (reference sequence). The CDR3 nucleotides are TGTGCCAGTAGTATAGGAGGCAGGGCCGATGGCTACACCTTC. It yields the protein CASSIGGRADGYTF.

This clonotype was seen many times. CDR3 sequence reads: CASSLAREEKLFF. Here the CDR3 DNA reads TGCGCCAGCAGCTTGGCAAGGGAGGAGAAACTGTTTTTT. This sequence joins TRBV5-1 and TRBJ1-4; D gene ambiguous. Looked up from germline, CDR1 is SGHRS and CDR2 is YFSETQ. Trimming removed 0 bases at V and 11 bases at J, with 11 bases between. This CDR3 contains 13 residues. Together with reference TRBV5-1 and TRBJ1-4, the CDR3 gives the full variable domain: KAGVTQTPRYLIKTRGQQVTLSCSPISGHRSVSWYQQTPGQGLQFLFEYFSETQRNKGNFPGRFSGRQFSNSRSEMNVSTLELGDSALYLCASSLAREEKLFFGSGTQLSVL.

This clonotype was recorded at least ten times. The V gene is TRBV2, the J gene TRBJ1-2; no clear D gene. Germline CDR1 and CDR2: SNHLY and FYNNEI. This CDR3 is built from 13 residues. V was trimmed by 4 bases and J by 1 base, leaving 7 bases between them. The CDR3 DNA reads TGTGCCAGCAGTGTTTCCAGTAACTATGGCTACACCTTC. Translated: CASSVSSNYGYTF.

The chain uses TRBV18 and TRBJ2-6; 7 nucleotides match TRBD2. Germline CDR1 reads KGHSH; CDR2 reads LQKENI. CDR3 length equals 17 residues. The junction had 5 bases not matched to a gene; V was cut back by 3 bases and J by 0 bases. CDR3 in amino acids: CASSPAGVNSGANVLTF. The DNA for the CDR3 is TGTGCCAGCTCACCGGCGGGAGTGAACTCTGGGGCCAACGTCCTGACTTTC.

There are many counts of this clonotype. This chain links TRBV5-1 with TRBJ1-1, with unresolved D. This CDR3 contains 13 residues. Looked up from germline, CDR1 is SGHRS and CDR2 is YFSETQ. Trimming stripped 2 bases from V and 8 bases from J, with 13 bases between. This CDR3 is CASSLRGFQEAFF. Here the CDR3 DNA reads TGCGCCAGCAGCTTACGGGGATTCCAAGAAGCTTTCTTT.

This clonotype was counted only a few times. This may come from a read error, since a much larger clone is one base off. The rearrangement uses TRBV20-1 and TRBJ1-5; possible D gene TRBD1, 5 bases. Germline CDR1 DFQATT, CDR2 SNEGSKA (reference sequence). This CDR3 is 12 amino acids long. The CDR3 coding sequence is TGCAGTGCCCTGAGGGGATCCCAGCACCAGCATTTT. This sequence encodes CSALRGSQHQHF.